Presented here are 6 T cell receptor beta chains from one specimen sequenced in a study of siplizumab effects on memory and regulatory T cells. Sequencing was performed with immunoSEQ multiplex PCR; in TCRdb, only in-frame clones are kept and a portion is missing. Altogether some 120,000 clones are present, about 94% being singletons, with the ten largest covering over 0.15%. The sample taken for sequencing was non-Treg CD4+ T cells sorted from blood. All receptors come from a human donor in good health.

This chain uses TRBV7-3 with TRBJ2-1; TRBD2 agrees at 8 bases. There are 15 residues in the CDR3. The V gene's germline CDR1 is SGHTA and CDR2 FQGTGA. J lost 9 bases, V lost 3 bases, and 10 bases had no gene match. The DNA of the CDR3 is TGTGCCAGCAGCTTTCGCGGGGGGATTACGCCTGAGCAGTTCTTC. Translated, it gives CASSFRGGITPEQFF.

Written as DNA, the CDR3 is TGTGCCAGCAGAAGGGACAGGGGACTCAACGAGCAGTACTTC. Translation gives CASRRDRGLNEQYF. The chain carries TRBV6-5 and TRBJ2-7; TRBD1 matches 10 bases. V dropped 6 bases and J dropped 5; count of bases not matched to a gene: 7. Germline assignment: CDR1 MNHEY and CDR2 SVGAGI. This CDR3 region has 14 residues.

The DNA of the CDR3 is TGTGCTAGTGGTCAACCCACCCCGCCCTCCTACAATGAGCAGTTCTTC. Translating gives CASGQPTPPSYNEQFF. V gene TRBV12-5 combines with J gene TRBJ2-1; D ambiguous. The CDR3 runs to 16 residues. Trimming stripped 5 bases from V and 0 bases from J, with 14 bases between. Germline-derived CDR1 and CDR2 are LGHNT and FRNRAP.

The rearrangement links TRBV5-1 to TRBJ1-1; 7 bases agree with TRBD1. The junction had 7 bases not matched to a gene; V was cut back by 4 bases and J by 4 bases. Germline loops: CDR1 SGHRS, CDR2 YFSETQ. The CDR3 loop spans 14 amino acids. The DNA of the CDR3 is TGCGCCAGCAGCGTAAGGGGGCTGGGCACTGAAGCTTTCTTT. Translating it yields CASSVRGLGTEAFF.

The sample holds a few counts of this clone. The chain recombines TRBV7-2 with TRBJ1-1; unclear D gene. The V gene lost 4 bases and the J gene lost 6 bases, with 9 bases spanning the gap. This CDR3 is built from 12 residues. Germline values: CDR1 SGHTA, CDR2 FQGNSA. Written as DNA, the CDR3 is TGTGCCAGCAGCTACACGACGCCTGAAGCTTTCTTT. The encoded protein is CASSYTTPEAFF.

The V call is TRBV29-1, the J call TRBJ1-2; the D gene is possibly TRBD1 (6 bases). The CDR3 covers 12 residues. CDR1 SQVTM and CDR2 ANQGSEA come from the germline V gene. CDR3 nucleotide sequence: TGCAGTTGGGGCGGGGGCGCATATGGCTACACCTTC. Protein: CSWGGGAYGYTF. Variable domain in full (rest from reference TRBV29-1 and TRBJ1-2): SAVISQKPSRDICQRGTSLTIQCQVDSQVTMMFWYRQQPGQSLTLIATANQGSEATYESGFVIDKFPISRPNLTFSTLTVSNMSPEDSSIYLCSWGGGAYGYTFGSGTRLTVV.